This T cell receptor beta chain was sequenced in a study of T cell changes during pregnancy in multiple sclerosis (dated by TCRdb to between 2018 and 2020). Looking at the study overall: The study looked at changes in the T cell repertoire across pregnancy in women with multiple sclerosis.

Libraries came from the immunoSEQ multiplex PCR assay. The table was pulled from immuneACCESS by TCRdb, which kept in-frame rearrangements only. Such tables lose some clones; where checked, under half of the loss comes from unresolved V genes, and the rest has no known cause. The sample includes around 49,000 clones, with about nine tenths observed a single time. About 0.6% of the sample lies in the top ten. From its cysteine to its phenylalanine, the CDR3 spans 15 amino acids. The read is trimmed to its CDR3 DNA, 45 bases read in frame from base 1. V and J are trimmed by 6 bases and 0 bases, and the gene matches miss 8 bases of the junction. CDR1 MNHEY and CDR2 SVGAGI were looked up in the germline V gene. Remarks on this clone: Its antigen remains undetermined. No per-base quality is available; no much larger clone lies one base away.

The sequence was collected from a female donor in good health, enrolled as a control in a pregnancy study. The chain couples TRBV6-5 to TRBJ2-7; 7 middle bases align to TRBD2. The sequencing used CD4+ T cells from peripheral blood mononuclear cells, collected after pregnancy. The CDR3 sequence is CASRKGGGLSYEQYF. DNA sequence: TGTGCCAGCAGGAAGGGCGGGGGTCTCTCCTACGAGCAGTACTTC.